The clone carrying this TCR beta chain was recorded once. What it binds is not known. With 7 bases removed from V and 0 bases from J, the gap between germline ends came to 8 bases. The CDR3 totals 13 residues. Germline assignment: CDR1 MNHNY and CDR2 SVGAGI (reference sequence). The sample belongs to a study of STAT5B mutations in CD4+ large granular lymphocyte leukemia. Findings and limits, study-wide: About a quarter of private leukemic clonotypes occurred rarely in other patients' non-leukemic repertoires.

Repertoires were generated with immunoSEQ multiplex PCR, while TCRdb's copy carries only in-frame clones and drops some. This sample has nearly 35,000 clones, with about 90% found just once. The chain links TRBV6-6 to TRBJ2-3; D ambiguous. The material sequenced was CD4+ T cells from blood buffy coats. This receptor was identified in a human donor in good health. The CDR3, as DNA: TGTGCCAGCATGTGGGCAAGCACAGATACGCAGTATTTT. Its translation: CASMWASTDTQYF.